Each of the 8 T cell receptor beta chains below was sequenced from the same sample in a study of cytomegalovirus exposure and HLA in healthy donors. The study ran its PCR with 60 Vbeta and 13 Jbeta primers. The protocol was immunoSEQ multiplex PCR, while the TCRdb copy is restricted to in-frame clones and leaves out a portion. Of roughly 140,000 clones listed, about 76% are singletons. The sample taken for sequencing was PBMCs. The receptors come from a human donor in good health.

The chain links TRBV9 to TRBJ2-2; the D gene is possibly TRBD2 (5 bases). V lost 2 bases and J lost 0, with 8 bases in between. From germline, CDR1 is SGDLS and CDR2 YYNGEE. This CDR3 is built from 15 residues. CDR3 in amino acids: CASSVSGANTGELFF. The CDR3, as DNA: TGTGCCAGCAGCGTGAGCGGAGCGAACACCGGGGAGCTGTTTTTT.

The chain links TRBV7-9 to TRBJ2-1; TRBD2 agrees at 11 bases. V lost 2 bases and J lost 8; bases outside the gene matches: 5. The CDR3 extends over 15 amino acids. CDR1 is SEHNR and CDR2 is FQNEAQ in the germline V gene (reference sequence). CDR3 in amino acids: CASSLLAGGHDEQFF. The CDR3 DNA is TGTGCCAGCAGCTTATTAGCGGGAGGGCACGATGAGCAGTTCTTC.

The chain joins TRBV6-6 to TRBJ2-5; 7 nucleotides align to TRBD1. V gave up 6 bases and J gave up 3 bases; unmatched junction bases: 4. Per germline, CDR1 MNHNY and CDR2 SVGAGI (reference sequence). This CDR3 is built from 13 residues. Written as DNA, the CDR3 is TGTGCCAGCAGCAACAGGGGAGAAGAGACCCAGTACTTC. Translation: CASSNRGEETQYF.

The genes are TRBV25-1 and TRBJ2-5; possible D gene TRBD1, 5 bases. CDR1 is MGHDK, CDR2 SYGVNS, per germline. The CDR3 extends over 14 amino acids. Trimming stripped 0 bases from V and 4 bases from J, with 9 bases between. Written as DNA, the CDR3 is TGTGCCAGCAGTGAATACTTGACAGTAGAGACCCAGTACTTC. Its protein is CASSEYLTVETQYF. Full variable domain (missing parts from reference TRBV25-1 and TRBJ2-5): EADIYQTPRYLVIGTGKKITLECSQTMGHDKMYWYQQDPGMELHLIHYSYGVNSTEKGDLSSESTVSRIRTEHFPLTLESARPSHTSQYLCASSEYLTVETQYFGPGTRLLVL.

The chain couples TRBV27 to TRBJ2-3; perhaps TRBD2 as D (7 bases). This CDR3 has 16 residues. Deletions cut 6 bases from V and 2 bases from J, with 18 bases between. The germline CDR1 and CDR2 sequences are MNHEY and SMNVEV (reference sequence). The CDR3 region has the DNA TGTGCCAGCAGACTTATGGGGGGGGCTGTCACAGATACGCAGTATTTT. This codes for CASRLMGGAVTDTQYF.

This clone was recorded once. V usage is TRBV7-2 and J usage is TRBJ2-3; 12 bases map to TRBD2. This CDR3 has 15 residues. Germline loops: CDR1 SGHTA, CDR2 FQGNSA. Trimming at V came to 4 bases and at J to 6 bases, leaving 5 bases not matched to a gene. The DNA for the CDR3 is TGTGCCAGCAGCTCCACCGGGACTAGCGGGGATACGCAGTATTTT. It encodes CASSSTGTSGDTQYF.

The chain joins TRBV19 to TRBJ2-7; the match to TRBD2 covers 8 bases. The V and J ends lost 2 bases and 3 bases, in that order; junction bases with no gene match: 6. This CDR3 has 15 amino acids. Germline CDR1 and CDR2: LNHDA and SQIVND (reference sequence). The CDR3: CASSITLAGLYEQYF. The CDR3 nucleotides read TGTGCCAGTAGTATAACGCTAGCGGGCCTCTACGAGCAGTACTTC.

V is TRBV5-1 and J is TRBJ2-2; 7 bases fit TRBD1. V lost 7 bases and J lost 6; bases outside the gene matches: 9. In germline, CDR1 is SGHRS, CDR2 YFSETQ. This CDR3 region has 14 residues. The chain's CDR3 is CASAPGTAPGELFF. CDR3 nucleotides: TGCGCCAGCGCGCCCGGGACAGCCCCCGGGGAGCTGTTTTTT.